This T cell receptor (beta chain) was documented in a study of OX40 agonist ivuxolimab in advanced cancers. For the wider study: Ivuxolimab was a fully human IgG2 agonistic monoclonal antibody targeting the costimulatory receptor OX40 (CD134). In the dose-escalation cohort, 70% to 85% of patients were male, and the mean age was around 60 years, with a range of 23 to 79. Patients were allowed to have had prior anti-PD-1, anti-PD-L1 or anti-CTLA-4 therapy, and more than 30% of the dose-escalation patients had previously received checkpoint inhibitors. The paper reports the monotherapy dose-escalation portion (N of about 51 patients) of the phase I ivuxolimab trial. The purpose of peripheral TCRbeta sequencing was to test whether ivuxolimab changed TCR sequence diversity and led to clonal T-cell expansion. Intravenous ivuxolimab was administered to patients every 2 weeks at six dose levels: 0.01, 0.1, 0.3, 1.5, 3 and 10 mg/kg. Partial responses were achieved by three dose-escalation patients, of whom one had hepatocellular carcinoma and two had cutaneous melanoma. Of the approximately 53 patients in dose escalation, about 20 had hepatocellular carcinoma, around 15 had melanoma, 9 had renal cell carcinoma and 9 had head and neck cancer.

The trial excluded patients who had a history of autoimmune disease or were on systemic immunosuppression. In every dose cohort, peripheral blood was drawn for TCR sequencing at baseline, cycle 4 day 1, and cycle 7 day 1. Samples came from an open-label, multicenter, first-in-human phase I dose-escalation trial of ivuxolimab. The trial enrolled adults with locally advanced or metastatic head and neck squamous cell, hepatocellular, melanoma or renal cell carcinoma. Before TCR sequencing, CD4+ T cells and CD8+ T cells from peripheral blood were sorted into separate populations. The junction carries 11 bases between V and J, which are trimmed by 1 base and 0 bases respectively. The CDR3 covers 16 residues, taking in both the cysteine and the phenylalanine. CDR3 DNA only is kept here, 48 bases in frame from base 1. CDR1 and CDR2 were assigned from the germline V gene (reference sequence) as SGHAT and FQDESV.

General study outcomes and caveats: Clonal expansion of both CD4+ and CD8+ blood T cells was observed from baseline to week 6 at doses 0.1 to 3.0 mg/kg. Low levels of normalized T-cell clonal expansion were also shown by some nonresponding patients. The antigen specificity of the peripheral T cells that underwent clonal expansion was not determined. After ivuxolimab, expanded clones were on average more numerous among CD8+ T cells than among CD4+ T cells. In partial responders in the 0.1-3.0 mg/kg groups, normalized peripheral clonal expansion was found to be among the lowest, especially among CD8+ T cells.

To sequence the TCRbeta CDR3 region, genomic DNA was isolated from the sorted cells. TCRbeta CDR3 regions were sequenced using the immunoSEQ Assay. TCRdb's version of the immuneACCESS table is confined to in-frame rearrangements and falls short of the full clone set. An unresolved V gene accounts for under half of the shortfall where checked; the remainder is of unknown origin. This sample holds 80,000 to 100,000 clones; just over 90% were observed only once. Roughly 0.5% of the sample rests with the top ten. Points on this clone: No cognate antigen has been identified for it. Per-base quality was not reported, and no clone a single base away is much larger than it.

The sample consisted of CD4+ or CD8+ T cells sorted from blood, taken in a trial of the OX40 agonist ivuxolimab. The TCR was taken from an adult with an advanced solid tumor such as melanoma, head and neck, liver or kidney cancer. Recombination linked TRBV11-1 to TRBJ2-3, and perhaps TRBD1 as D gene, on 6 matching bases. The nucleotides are TGTGCCAGCAGCTTAGAAGGGACACCAAGCACAGATACGCAGTATTTT. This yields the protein CASSLEGTPSTDTQYF. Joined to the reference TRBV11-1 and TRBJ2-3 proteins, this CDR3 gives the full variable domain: EAEVAQSPRYKITEKSQAVAFWCDPISGHATLYWYRQILGQGPELLVQFQDESVVDDSQLPKDRFSAERLKGVDSTLKIQPAELGDSAMYLCASSLEGTPSTDTQYFGPGTRLTVL.